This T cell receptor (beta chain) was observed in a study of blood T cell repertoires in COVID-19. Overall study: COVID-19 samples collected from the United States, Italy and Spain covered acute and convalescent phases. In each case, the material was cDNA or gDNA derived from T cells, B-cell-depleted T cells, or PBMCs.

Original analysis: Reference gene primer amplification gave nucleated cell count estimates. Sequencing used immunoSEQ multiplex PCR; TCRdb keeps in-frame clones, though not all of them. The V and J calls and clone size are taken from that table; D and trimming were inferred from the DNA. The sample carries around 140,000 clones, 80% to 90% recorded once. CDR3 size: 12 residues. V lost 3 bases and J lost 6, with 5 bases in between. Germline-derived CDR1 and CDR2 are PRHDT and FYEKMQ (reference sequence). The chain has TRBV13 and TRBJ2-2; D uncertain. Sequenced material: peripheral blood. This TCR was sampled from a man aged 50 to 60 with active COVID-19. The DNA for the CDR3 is TGTGCCAGCAGCTTCTTCCCCGGGGAGCTGTTTTTT. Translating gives CASSFFPGELFF.